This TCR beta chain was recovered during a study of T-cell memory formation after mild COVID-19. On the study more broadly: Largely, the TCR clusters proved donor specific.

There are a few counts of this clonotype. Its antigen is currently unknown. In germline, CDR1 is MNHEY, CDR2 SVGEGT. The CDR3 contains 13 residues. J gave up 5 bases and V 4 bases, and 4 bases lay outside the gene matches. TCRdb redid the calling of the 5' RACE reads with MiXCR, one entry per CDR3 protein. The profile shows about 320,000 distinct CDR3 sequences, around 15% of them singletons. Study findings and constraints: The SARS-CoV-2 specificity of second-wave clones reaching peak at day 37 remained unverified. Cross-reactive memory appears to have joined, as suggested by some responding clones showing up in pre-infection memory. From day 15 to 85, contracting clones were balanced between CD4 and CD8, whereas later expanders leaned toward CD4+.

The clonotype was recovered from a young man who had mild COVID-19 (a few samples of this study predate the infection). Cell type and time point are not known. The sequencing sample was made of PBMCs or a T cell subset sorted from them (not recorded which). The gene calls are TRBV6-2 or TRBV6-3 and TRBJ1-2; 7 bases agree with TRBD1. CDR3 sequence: CASSSRQGYGYTF. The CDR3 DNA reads TGTGCCAGCAGTTCAAGACAGGGATATGGCTACACCTTC.